These T cell receptor beta chains were read from a single sample in a study of CD8+ T cells in alopecia areata. Clones were read by immunoSEQ multiplex PCR, and TCRdb kept only the in-frame ones, dropping some. The repertoire holds about 56,000 clones, with 96% as singletons. Sequencing was performed on CD8+ T cells sorted from blood, taken at week 0. The receptor set was obtained from a human donor with alopecia areata. Each CDR3 is given without its conserved first and last residue. Each record gives: V gene, D gene, CDR3 protein. The D gene is left open where the match is weak.

TRBV25-1,.,ASSEHGLLYGYT
TRBV6-5,.,ASSYAYEQY
TRBV11-2,TRBD1,ASSWGQGAYEQY
TRBV7-9,.,ASSSTGSYQETQY
TRBV4-3,.,ASSQEQRAAELEKLF
TRBV4-1,.,ASSQRLLGGTDTQY
TRBV7-9,.,ASSRGQGGRGEQY
TRBV19,.,ASSIEVNGEQY
TRBV15,.,ATSIRIGRFLSAGELF
TRBV5-1,TRBD1,ASSLSGQQPPYEQY
TRBV29-1,.,SVEKDYEQY
TRBV10-3,.,AISERDGEQPLNYGYT
TRBV29-1,TRBD2,SVGGGAHNEQF
TRBV21-1,.,AIDRGHPHSNQPQH
TRBV4-2,.,ASSHLDRENTEAF
TRBV18,.,ASSPNSGGTEAF
TRBV5-8,TRBD2,ASSLMASGYNEQF
TRBV7-2,.,ASSLGPMGETQY
TRBV10-3,.,AISEEATGELF
TRBV25-1,.,ASSATDYNSNQPQH
TRBV7-9,.,ASSFTDNEQF
TRBV4-1,.,ASSQGGGAADTQY
TRBV18,TRBD2,ASSPPSSGGASSYEQY
TRBV12-5,TRBD1,ASVLWGTGGSYGYT
TRBV4-3,.,ASSQEWGLDTEAF
TRBV25-1,.,ASSEIRQNYGYT
TRBV23-1,TRBD1,ASSQLTGKPSYEQY
TRBV4-2,TRBD1,ASSQGTGGTGELF
TRBV19,.,ASSIGSLSYGYT
TRBV27,TRBD1,ASRTRGLESGVETQY
TRBV12-5,TRBD2,ASGPPSGAAPDTQY
TRBV19,.,ASSIDQGRTGPKNIQY
TRBV2,.,ASSDSGASVLAGETQY
TRBV10-1,TRBD1,ASSDWTGRTYEQY
TRBV9,.,ASSVGWDRNNYGYT
TRBV2,.,ASSERKHTEAF
TRBV4-3,TRBD1,ASSPGQGWGMDYGYT
TRBV4-3,.,ASSQDRGSSYEQY
TRBV7-9,.,ASSSDKDNEQF
TRBV6-6,.,ASSPNRESYEQY
TRBV5-5,.,ASSSRLGSGANVLT
TRBV4-1,TRBD2,ASAGLAGGISTDTQY
TRBV29-1,TRBD1,SALGQSYEQY
TRBV4-1,TRBD2,ASSPSGGKGNEQF
TRBV30,.,AWSVSGSGNTIY
TRBV30,.,AWSVRAMGLSTDTQY
TRBV6-5,TRBD1,ASSYGQGAGELF
TRBV19,TRBD2,ASSPWTSGPLNEQF
TRBV19,.,ASSINVGVNTEAF
TRBV7-9,.,ASSPITQETQY